This T cell receptor (beta chain) was identified in a study of graft-versus-host responses after intestinal transplantation. Germline V gene data show CDR1 as MNHEY and CDR2 as SVGAGI. The CDR3 is 14 amino acids. Trimming removed 4 bases from V and 2 bases from J, with 10 bases in between. Whole-study results and caveats: Analysis identified GvH clones in recipient marrow, with some appearing first in ileum or blood.

Method: immunoSEQ multiplex PCR; TCRdb's copy keeps in-frame clones and lacks some. Of about 15,000 clones in the sample, roughly a third were seen once. The origin of this receptor is a human patient who received an intestinal transplant. Sequences were derived from alloreactive CD4+ T cells from a mixed lymphocyte reaction culture, sampled before intestinal transplant. The sample's subset: CFSE-low proliferating T cells sorted from approximately 6-day pre-transplant mixed lymphocyte reaction (GvH or HvG direction). The chain combines TRBV6-5 with TRBJ2-3; D is perhaps TRBD2 (5 bases). The CDR3 spells CASSSDLATDTQYF. CDR3 nucleotides: TGTGCCAGCAGTTCAGACCTAGCCACAGATACGCAGTATTTT.